The 8 T cell receptor beta chains in this list originate from one sample, sequenced in a study of T cells after posttransplantation cyclophosphamide. Cells defined as naive were viable CD3+CD4+ or CD3+CD8+ and CCR7+CD45RA+CD45RO-CD95-CD27+CD28+. Generated by immunoSEQ multiplex PCR, the TCRdb table keeps only in-frame clones and is missing some. The repertoire holds approximately 30,000 clones, with 80% to 95% as singletons. The sequenced sample consisted of naive CD4+ T cells sorted from PBMCs. Source of these receptors: a woman between 55 and 75 years old in good health, CMV-negative, and a related stem cell transplant donor.

The chain combines TRBV20-1 with TRBJ2-3; the D is unclear. Germline V gene lookup returns CDR1 DFQATT and CDR2 SNEGSKA (reference sequence). V shed 4 bases and J shed 4 bases, with 3 bases lying between them. CDR3 size: 10 residues. The chain's CDR3 is CSAIADTQYF. CDR3 DNA sequence: TGCAGTGCTATCGCAGATACGCAGTATTTT.

This clone was recorded a few times. The V and J genes are TRBV2 and TRBJ1-1, with D tentatively TRBD1 (5 bases). Germline CDR1 is SNHLY and CDR2 is FYNNEI. The CDR3 covers 15 residues. V was trimmed by 5 bases and J by 1 base, leaving 14 bases between them. CDR3 protein: CASSRVDSPNTEAFF. Here the CDR3 DNA reads TGTGCCAGCAGTCGGGTAGACAGCCCGAACACTGAAGCTTTCTTT. The complete variable domain, with remaining parts taken from reference TRBV2 and TRBJ1-1, reads EPEVTQTPSHQVTQMGQEVILRCVPISNHLYFYWYRQILGQKVEFLVSFYNNEISEKSEIFDDQFSVERPDGSNFTLKIRSTKLEDSAMYFCASSRVDSPNTEAFFGQGTRLTVV.

The rearrangement links TRBV7-9 to TRBJ1-6; TRBD1 matches 7 bases. V lost 1 base and J lost 10; bases outside the gene matches: 7. The CDR3 covers 15 residues. The germline V gene has CDR1 SEHNR and CDR2 FQNEAQ (reference sequence). In DNA, the CDR3 is TGTGCCAGCAGCTTAGGTGACAGGGAGAGGTCACCCCTCCACTTT. Its protein product is CASSLGDRERSPLHF. Looking up the rest from reference TRBV7-9 and TRBJ1-6 gives the full variable domain: DTGVSQNPRHKITKRGQNVTFRCDPISEHNRLYWYRQTLGQGPEFLTYFQNEAQLEKSRLLSDRFSAERPKGSFSTLEIQRTEQGDSAMYLCASSLGDRERSPLHFGNGTRLTVT.

This sequence joins TRBV6-5 and TRBJ1-2, with D maybe TRBD1 (5 bases). Germline CDR1 is MNHEY and CDR2 is SVGAGI. CDR3 length: 12 residues. Trimming took off 6 bases at V and 8 bases at J, with 13 bases between the two ends. CDR3 DNA sequence: TGTGCCAGCAGCCTGGGTTCAGGGGGCTACACCTTC. It codes for CASSLGSGGYTF.

The J gene is TRBJ1-1, the V gene TRBV29-1, with 9 bases matching TRBD1. Trimming removed 5 bases from V and 5 bases from J; junction bases left unmatched: 6. This CDR3 contains 13 residues. CDR1 is SQVTM and CDR2 is ANQGSEA in the germline V gene. The CDR3 protein is CSVLGQGWTEAFF. The CDR3 DNA sequence: TGCAGCGTTCTAGGACAGGGGTGGACTGAAGCTTTCTTT.

The chain joins TRBV4-1 to TRBJ1-2; TRBD1 aligns across 7 bases. V lost 0 bases, J lost 0 bases, and 1 base stayed unmatched. The CDR3 is made up of 15 amino acids. The germline gives CDR1 MGHRA, CDR2 YSYEKL. CDR3 protein: CASSQDTGANYGYTF. CDR3 in DNA: TGCGCCAGCAGCCAAGATACAGGGGCTAACTATGGCTACACCTTC.

The chain couples TRBV9 to TRBJ1-6, with 8 bases that match TRBD1. V trimming: 0 bases; J trimming: 8 bases; junction bases outside the gene matches: 1. CDR3 size: 14 residues. CDR1 is SGDLS and CDR2 is YYNGEE in the germline V gene. The CDR3 region is CASSVEQGDSPLHF. Here the CDR3 DNA reads TGTGCCAGCAGCGTAGAACAGGGGGATTCACCCCTCCACTTT.

The V gene is TRBV28, the J gene TRBJ2-3; a weak D match, TRBD1 (7 bases). CDR1 is MDHEN, CDR2 SYDVKM, per germline. V gave up 7 bases and J gave up 6 bases, with 17 bases separating them. CDR3 length: 14 residues. In nucleotides, the CDR3 is TGTGCCAGCACCCCCCCAGGGGGGCGGGATACGCAGTATTTT. Translated: CASTPPGGRDTQYF. The variable domain in full, with the rest retrieved from reference TRBV28 and TRBJ2-3, is DVKVTQSSRYLVKRTGEKVFLECVQDMDHENMFWYRQDPGLGLRLIYFSYDVKMKEKGDIPEGYSVSREKKERFSLILESASTNQTSMYLCASTPPGGRDTQYFGPGTRLTVL.